These T cell receptor beta chains were read from a single sample in a study of blood T cell repertoires in COVID-19. Here immunoSEQ multiplex PCR was the method, and the copy in TCRdb shows in-frame clones only, minus some. The table shows hundreds of thousands of clones, with around 85% occurring only once. Sequenced input: PBMCs or T cells enriched from blood (not recorded which). All receptors come from a woman in her thirties or forties who had recovered from COVID-19. Both conserved end residues are part of each CDR3. The D gene is left open where the match is weak. Only part of the rows carry a size: once, few, many, or a class if the clone is expanded.

TRBD1 | . | TRBJ2-3 | TRBV27 | CASSEPDRGTDTQYF | TGTGCCAGCAGTGAACCGGACAGGGGAACAGATACGCAGTATTTT
. | . | TRBJ1-6 | TRBV7-9 | CASSFGQPNSPLHF | TGTGCCAGCAGCTTCGGACAGCCTAATTCACCCCTCCACTTT
TRBD1 | . | TRBJ2-2 | TRBV7-2 | CASSFRGTGTTGELFF | TGTGCCAGCAGCTTTAGGGGGACAGGGACCACCGGGGAGCTGTTTTTT
. | . | TRBJ2-2 | TRBV18 | CASSPPSPGELFF | TGTGCCAGCTCACCACCTAGCCCCGGGGAGCTGTTTTTT
TRBD1 | . | TRBJ2-2 | TRBV28 | CASDRDPNLDRDTGELFF | TGTGCCAGCGACCGGGACCCAAATTTAGACAGGGACACCGGGGAGCTGTTTTTT
TRBD1 | few | TRBJ2-7 | TRBV7-2 | CASSLGQEYEQYF | TGTGCCAGCAGCTTGGGACAGGAATACGAGCAGTACTTC
TRBD2 | . | TRBJ2-4 | TRBV7-9 | CASSLAVTSGLAKNIQYF | TGTGCCAGCAGCTTAGCTGTGACTAGCGGCTTAGCCAAAAACATTCAGTACTTC
. | . | TRBJ1-5 | TRBV27 | CASSPTVNSNQPQHF | TGTGCCAGCAGCCCCACAGTGAATAGCAATCAGCCCCAGCATTTT
. | once | TRBJ2-3 | TRBV18 | CASSPVQAGLGTQYF | TGTGCCAGCTCACCAGTCCAAGCAGGGTTAGGTACGCAGTATTTT
TRBD2 | once | TRBJ2-3 | TRBV19 | CASSITSGAPTDTQYF | TGTGCCAGTAGTATCACTAGCGGGGCACCCACAGATACGCAGTATTTT
TRBD1 | . | TRBJ1-1 | TRBV30 | CAWSRGQGGTEAFF | TGTGCCTGGAGTCGAGGACAGGGGGGGACTGAAGCTTTCTTT
. | . | TRBJ2-7 | TRBV6-5 | CATRNRDSYEQYF | TGTGCCACCAGAAACAGGGACTCCTACGAGCAGTACTTC
. | once | TRBJ1-1 | TRBV7-2 | CASSYRAPNTEAFF | TGTGCCAGCAGCTACAGGGCACCGAACACTGAAGCTTTCTTT
. | once | TRBJ2-2 | TRBV15 | CATSRDLGSLTGELFF | TGTGCCACCAGCAGAGATTTGGGGAGTCTGACCGGGGAGCTGTTTTTT
. | once | TRBJ1-5 | TRBV7-2 | CASSLGAGRHGNQPQHF | TGTGCCAGCAGCCTCGGGGCAGGGAGGCATGGCAATCAGCCCCAGCATTTT
TRBD1 | . | TRBJ1-4 | TRBV9 | CASSPWDRVTEKLFF | TGTGCCAGCAGCCCCTGGGACAGGGTTACTGAAAAACTGTTTTTT
. | once | TRBJ2-5 | TRBV2 | CASSKQGGEETQYF | TGTGCCAGCAGTAAACAGGGGGGGGAGGAGACCCAGTACTTC
. | . | TRBJ1-2 | TRBV24-1 | CATSDPGVGYTF | TGTGCCACCAGTGATCCAGGGGTCGGCTACACCTTC
. | few | TRBJ1-3 | TRBV7-9 | CASSLGHRIPGNTIYF | TGTGCCAGCAGCTTAGGCCACAGGATACCCGGAAACACCATATATTTT
TRBD2 | once | TRBJ2-2 | TRBV27 | CASQGASGRAGGELFF | TGTGCCAGCCAAGGGGCTAGCGGGAGGGCAGGCGGGGAGCTGTTTTTT
. | . | TRBJ2-7 | TRBV6-2/TRBV6-3 | CASTYDSSYEQYF | TGTGCCAGCACTTACGACAGCTCCTACGAGCAGTACTTC
. | . | TRBJ1-1 | TRBV5-1 | CASSLDRTEMNTEAFF | TGCGCCAGCAGCTTGGATCGGACAGAGATGAACACTGAAGCTTTCTTT
. | . | TRBJ2-7 | TRBV4-1 | CAAGTFYEQYF | TGCGCCGCGGGGACTTTCTACGAGCAGTACTTC
TRBD2 | few | TRBJ2-3 | TRBV29-1 | CSAPSGSTDTQYF | TGCAGCGCCCCCAGCGGGAGTACAGATACGCAGTATTTT
. | . | TRBJ1-1 | TRBV4-3 | CASSQGAGRNTFF | TGCGCCAGCAGCCAAGGGGCAGGGCGAAATACTTTCTTT
TRBD1 | once | TRBJ2-4 | TRBV11-2 | CASSWDSKNIQYF | TGTGCCAGCAGCTGGGACAGCAAAAACATTCAGTACTTC
TRBD2 | . | TRBJ2-2 | TRBV29-1 | CSVNGLENTGELFF | TGCAGCGTGAACGGACTAGAGAACACCGGGGAGCTGTTTTTT
TRBD1 | . | TRBJ1-6 | TRBV30 | CAWRGTGANSPLHF | TGTGCCTGGAGGGGGACAGGGGCCAATTCACCCCTCCACTTT
. | . | TRBJ1-6 | TRBV4-3 | CASSQELGASYSPLHF | TGCGCCAGCAGCCAAGAGCTGGGGGCGAGTTATTCACCCCTCCACTTT
. | . | TRBJ2-1 | TRBV28 | CASSSARRNEQFF | TGTGCCAGCAGTTCAGCACGGCGGAATGAGCAGTTCTTC
TRBD2 | . | TRBJ2-3 | TRBV10-2 | CASSESRTSRKAGGPNTQYF | TGCGCCAGCAGTGAGTCGAGAACCTCCAGAAAAGCGGGAGGGCCTAATACGCAGTATTTT
TRBD1 | . | TRBJ1-4 | TRBV9 | CASRGQGNEKLFF | TGTGCCAGTAGGGGACAGGGTAATGAAAAACTGTTTTTT
. | . | TRBJ1-1 | TRBV9 | CASSVDGNAMPEAFF | TGTGCCAGCAGCGTAGACGGGAACGCGATGCCTGAAGCTTTCTTT
. | . | TRBJ2-7 | TRBV7-8 | CASSSLGVEQYF | TGTGCCAGCAGCTCCCTCGGGGTCGAGCAGTACTTC
TRBD1 | . | TRBJ2-2 | TRBV10-3 | CAISPGQGEAGELFF | TGTGCCATCAGCCCGGGACAGGGGGAGGCCGGGGAGCTGTTTTTT
. | . | TRBJ2-5 | TRBV19 | CATRQSGETQYF | TGTGCCACAAGACAGTCGGGAGAGACCCAGTACTTC
. | . | TRBJ2-1 | TRBV7-2 | CASSPAVRGVQQFF | TGTGCCAGCAGCCCGGCGGTCAGGGGGGTTCAGCAGTTCTTC
TRBD1 | . | TRBJ1-1 | TRBV18 | CASSTGGVAEAFF | TGTGCCAGCTCAACAGGGGGAGTGGCTGAAGCTTTCTTT
TRBD1 | few | TRBJ2-7 | TRBV5-1 | CASSLIQGTYEQYF | TGCGCCAGCAGCTTGATACAGGGGACCTACGAGCAGTACTTC
TRBD2 | . | TRBJ2-3 | TRBV7-9 | CASSGSGRMGGTQYF | TGTGCCAGCAGCGGTAGCGGGAGGATGGGGGGGACGCAGTATTTT
. | . | TRBJ1-5 | TRBV18 | CASSPGTTSNQPQHF | TGTGCCAGCTCACCAGGGACAACTAGCAATCAGCCCCAGCATTTT
. | . | TRBJ2-7 | TRBV28 | CASSSYYVSSSYEQYF | TGTGCCAGCAGTTCCTATTATGTTTCGAGCTCCTACGAGCAGTACTTC
TRBD2 | once | TRBJ2-5 | TRBV3-1/TRBV3-2 | CASSLRTSQETQYF | TGTGCCAGCAGCCTGAGGACTAGCCAAGAGACCCAGTACTTC
TRBD1 | . | TRBJ2-5 | TRBV20-1 | CSASPGQGNQETQYF | TGCAGTGCTAGTCCTGGACAGGGGAACCAAGAGACCCAGTACTTC
. | once | TRBJ2-7 | TRBV28 | CASSLPGHYEQYF | TGTGCCAGCAGTCTCCCCGGTCACTACGAGCAGTACTTC